The 7 T cell receptor beta chains below come from one sample, sequenced in a study of cytomegalovirus exposure and HLA in healthy donors. Generated by immunoSEQ multiplex PCR, the TCRdb table keeps only in-frame clones and is missing some. The table has about 140,000 clones, almost 90% seen once. The specimen was PBMCs. These receptors originate from a woman between 18 and 29 years old in good health and CMV-seropositive.

The CDR3 here is CASSSDYNSPLHF. The DNA for the CDR3 is TGTGCCAGCTCCAGCGACTATAATTCACCCCTCCACTTT. The gene calls are TRBV18 and TRBJ1-6; no reliable D call. V was pared by 6 bases and J by 3 bases, with 6 bases between. The germline CDR1 and CDR2 sequences are KGHSH and LQKENI. CDR3 length: 13 amino acids.

This clone appeared a few times. The chain employs TRBV2 and TRBJ1-6; maybe TRBD1 (6 bases). The CDR3 sequence is 15 residues long. CDR1 SNHLY and CDR2 FYNNEI come from the germline V gene. V lost 6 bases to trimming and J lost 3 bases, with 12 bases between them. This CDR3 is CASRRAGDYNSPLHF. The CDR3 coding sequence is TGTGCCAGCAGGCGGGCAGGGGACTATAATTCACCCCTCCACTTT.

This clone is a singleton in its sample. This chain links TRBV5-1 with TRBJ2-5, with TRBD2 matching over 12 bases. Germline loops: CDR1 SGHRS, CDR2 YFSETQ. The CDR3 runs to 16 residues. The V gene end was trimmed by 4 bases and the J gene end by 5 bases; junction bases not matched to a gene: 9. CDR3 in DNA: TGCGCCAGCAGCCTCTCGCTAGCGGGGGGGCAGGAGACCCAGTACTTC. Its protein product is CASSLSLAGGQETQYF.

The J gene is TRBJ2-5, the V gene TRBV20-1, with a weak D call TRBD2 (5 bases). CDR1 and CDR2 from the germline V gene are DFQATT and SNEGSKA (reference sequence). This CDR3 comprises 11 residues. Trimming shortened V by 1 base and J by 5 bases, and 5 bases separated the two germline ends. In nucleotides, the CDR3 is TGCAGTGCTAGAGCGGGGGAGACCCAGTACTTC. It specifies CSARAGETQYF.

A few counts support this clone. The CDR3 DNA is TGTGCCAGCAGTTTACAGGCCCAAAGGGGCTATGGCTACACCTTC. This translates into CASSLQAQRGYGYTF. The rearrangement links TRBV27 to TRBJ1-2; possible D gene TRBD1, 5 bases. Germline CDR1 and CDR2: MNHEY and SMNVEV (reference sequence). Trimming removed 2 bases from V and 4 bases from J, with 14 bases in between. The CDR3 spans 15 residues.

The chain combines TRBV2 with TRBJ1-2, with TRBD1 matching over 7 bases. CDR1 SNHLY and CDR2 FYNNEI come from the germline V gene. V dropped 4 bases and J dropped 3; count of bases not matched to a gene: 5. The CDR3 has 14 residues. The CDR3 spells CASSANRGDYGYTF. CDR3 sequence (DNA): TGTGCCAGCAGTGCAAACAGGGGAGACTATGGCTACACCTTC.

The J gene is TRBJ1-2, the V gene TRBV4-1; the match to TRBD1 covers 7 bases. This CDR3 has 17 residues. Per germline, CDR1 MGHRA and CDR2 YSYEKL. V shed 0 bases, J shed 5 bases, and the junction held 12 bases outside the gene matches. The chain's CDR3 is CASSQEETGVTGYGYTF. As DNA, the CDR3 is TGCGCCAGCAGCCAAGAAGAAACAGGGGTTACTGGGTATGGCTACACCTTC.